This is a list of T cell receptor beta chains from one sample in a study of identical twins. In TCRdb, the 5' RACE reads were re-called with MiXCR into one record per CDR3 protein. The profile shows some 790,000 distinct CDR3 sequences, approximately 18% of them singletons. The sample was also linked to a second study, of T cells expressing NK-cell markers.

The material sequenced was PBMCs. These receptors all come from a young woman in good health. Both conserved end residues are part of each CDR3. Each record gives: V gene, J gene, clone size, D gene, CDR3 DNA, CDR3 protein. A D gene is named only where the DNA matches it firmly. Not all rows give a size; the values are once, few, many and, for expanded clones, a class.

v_call: TRBV4-3; j_call: TRBJ2-3; clone_size: NA; d_call: NA; cdr3_nt: TGCGCCAGCAGCCAAGAGGGATCTTCCAGGACAGATACGCAGTATTTT; cdr3_aa: CASSQEGSSRTDTQYF
v_call: TRBV3-1; j_call: TRBJ2-3; clone_size: NA; d_call: NA; cdr3_nt: TGTGCCAGCAGCCAAGGGGTTAGCGGCCACACAGATACGCAGTATTTT; cdr3_aa: CASSQGVSGHTDTQYF
v_call: TRBV6-5; j_call: TRBJ1-6; clone_size: NA; d_call: TRBD1; cdr3_nt: TGTGCCAGCAGTTACCAACAGGGGTATTTGGTTTCACCCCTCCACTTT; cdr3_aa: CASSYQQGYLVSPLHF
v_call: TRBV7-2; j_call: TRBJ2-1; clone_size: many; d_call: NA; cdr3_nt: TGTGCCAGCAGCTTAGGAATAGCAACCCACATATACAATGAGCAGTTCTTC; cdr3_aa: CASSLGIATHIYNEQFF
v_call: TRBV12-3/TRBV12-4; j_call: TRBJ1-6; clone_size: few; d_call: NA; cdr3_nt: TGTGCCAGCAGTTTAGCGCGCGGAGGCCTCCACTTT; cdr3_aa: CASSLARGGLHF
v_call: TRBV11-1; j_call: TRBJ2-3; clone_size: NA; d_call: NA; cdr3_nt: TGTGCCAGCAGCTTCCCCTTACTAGACCCTATTCGCACAGATACGCAGTATTTT; cdr3_aa: CASSFPLLDPIRTDTQYF
v_call: TRBV20-1; j_call: TRBJ2-1; clone_size: NA; d_call: NA; cdr3_nt: TGCAGTGCTAGAGCCCGGCGGCGCCTTAGCTCCTACAATGAGCAGTTCTTC; cdr3_aa: CSARARRRLSSYNEQFF
v_call: TRBV6-5; j_call: TRBJ1-1; clone_size: once; d_call: NA; cdr3_nt: TGTGCCAGCAGTTACAATGAAAATGAAGCTTTCTTT; cdr3_aa: CASSYNENEAFF
v_call: TRBV5-5; j_call: TRBJ1-1; clone_size: few; d_call: NA; cdr3_nt: TGTGCCAGCAGCTCCCCGCGCGGGGGGACTGAAGCTTTCTTT; cdr3_aa: CASSSPRGGTEAFF
v_call: TRBV15; j_call: TRBJ2-5; clone_size: NA; d_call: NA; cdr3_nt: TGTGCCACCAGCAGCCTAGATCTAGCGCCCCAAGAGACCCAGTACTTC; cdr3_aa: CATSSLDLAPQETQYF
v_call: TRBV6-2/TRBV6-3; j_call: TRBJ2-1; clone_size: few; d_call: TRBD2; cdr3_nt: TGTGCCAGCAGTACCGTGACTAGCGAGCAGTTCTTC; cdr3_aa: CASSTVTSEQFF
v_call: TRBV29-1; j_call: TRBJ1-4; clone_size: NA; d_call: NA; cdr3_nt: TGCAGCGTGAAGGTCTCTACTGCAACTAATGAAAAACTGTTTTTT; cdr3_aa: CSVKVSTATNEKLFF
v_call: TRBV12-3/TRBV12-4; j_call: TRBJ1-5; clone_size: many; d_call: NA; cdr3_nt: TGTGCCAGCAGTTTCGCTGTTAATAGCAATCAGCCCCAGCATTTT; cdr3_aa: CASSFAVNSNQPQHF
v_call: TRBV7-6; j_call: TRBJ1-2; clone_size: few; d_call: TRBD1; cdr3_nt: TGTGCCAGCAGCTTAGAGGGACAGGGATCCTACTATGGCTACACCTTC; cdr3_aa: CASSLEGQGSYYGYTF
v_call: TRBV19; j_call: TRBJ2-7; clone_size: few; d_call: TRBD1; cdr3_nt: TGTGCCAGTAGTGCCCCGGGACAGGGGTTTTTCGAGCAGTACTTC; cdr3_aa: CASSAPGQGFFEQYF
v_call: TRBV6-4; j_call: TRBJ1-5; clone_size: NA; d_call: NA; cdr3_nt: TGTGCCAGCACGGCCTGTGGGGGACCTGTTCACAATCAGCCCCAGCATTTT; cdr3_aa: CASTACGGPVHNQPQHF
v_call: TRBV12-3/TRBV12-4; j_call: TRBJ2-7; clone_size: NA; d_call: NA; cdr3_nt: TGTGCCAGCAGTTTCGTCCCACAAAACTCCTACGAGCAGTACTTC; cdr3_aa: CASSFVPQNSYEQYF
v_call: TRBV10-2; j_call: TRBJ1-2; clone_size: few; d_call: NA; cdr3_nt: TGCGCCAGCAGTGGCGACGCGTACTATGGCTACACCTTC; cdr3_aa: CASSGDAYYGYTF
v_call: TRBV14; j_call: TRBJ2-5; clone_size: NA; d_call: NA; cdr3_nt: TGTGCCAGCAGCCAAATCCCCCGGGACACCCAAGAGACCCAGTACTTC; cdr3_aa: CASSQIPRDTQETQYF
v_call: TRBV3-1; j_call: TRBJ2-1; clone_size: few; d_call: NA; cdr3_nt: TGTGCCAGCAGCCCTGTCCTCTCCCAGGGTCTAGCCCATGAGCAGTTCTTC; cdr3_aa: CASSPVLSQGLAHEQFF
v_call: TRBV2; j_call: TRBJ2-7; clone_size: many; d_call: TRBD1; cdr3_nt: TGTGCCAGCAGTGAATTGACAGGGGCCTCCTACGAGCAGTACTTC; cdr3_aa: CASSELTGASYEQYF
v_call: TRBV5-6; j_call: TRBJ2-7; clone_size: NA; d_call: TRBD2; cdr3_nt: TGTGCCAGCAGCTTAGCGGGAGTTATACACGAGCAGTACTTC; cdr3_aa: CASSLAGVIHEQYF
v_call: TRBV12-3/TRBV12-4; j_call: TRBJ2-2; clone_size: many; d_call: NA; cdr3_nt: TGTGCCAGCACTGAGACCGGGGAGCTGTTTTTT; cdr3_aa: CASTETGELFF
v_call: TRBV7-6; j_call: TRBJ2-7; clone_size: few; d_call: NA; cdr3_nt: TGTGCCAGCAGCTTCTTTGGGACCGAGCAGTACTTC; cdr3_aa: CASSFFGTEQYF
v_call: TRBV5-1; j_call: TRBJ2-3; clone_size: NA; d_call: NA; cdr3_nt: TGCGCCAGCAGCTTGAATCTTGCGGTGCGGAGCACAGATACGCAGTATTTT; cdr3_aa: CASSLNLAVRSTDTQYF
v_call: TRBV12-3/TRBV12-4; j_call: TRBJ1-2; clone_size: NA; d_call: NA; cdr3_nt: TGTGCCAGCAGTCCGGGACGGCTCGGCTGTGCCTTC; cdr3_aa: CASSPGRLGCAF
v_call: TRBV4-2; j_call: TRBJ2-1; clone_size: few; d_call: NA; cdr3_nt: TGTGCCAGCAGCCAAGATCTTTGGACTGCATCGTTCTTC; cdr3_aa: CASSQDLWTASFF
v_call: TRBV5-1; j_call: TRBJ2-2; clone_size: NA; d_call: TRBD1; cdr3_nt: TGCGCCAGCAGTCCTACCCCCGGGACAGGGGGCTCGGGCACCGGGGAGCTGTTTTTT; cdr3_aa: CASSPTPGTGGSGTGELFF
v_call: TRBV27; j_call: TRBJ2-1; clone_size: many; d_call: NA; cdr3_nt: TGTGCCAGCAGGCTCCTCAGGGGTTCAAACTACAATGAGCAGTTCTTC; cdr3_aa: CASRLLRGSNYNEQFF
v_call: TRBV12-3/TRBV12-4; j_call: TRBJ1-5; clone_size: NA; d_call: TRBD1; cdr3_nt: TGTGCCAGCAGTTTAAGAGGGGGCAGACAGCCCCAGCATTTT; cdr3_aa: CASSLRGGRQPQHF
v_call: TRBV7-2; j_call: TRBJ2-2; clone_size: few; d_call: NA; cdr3_nt: TGTGCCAGCAGCTTAGCCTTTGGGCTGTTGGAGCTGTTTTTT; cdr3_aa: CASSLAFGLLELFF
v_call: TRBV4-3; j_call: TRBJ1-2; clone_size: NA; d_call: NA; cdr3_nt: TGCGCCAGCAGCCAAAACACTGAAGGGAACTATGGCTACACCTTC; cdr3_aa: CASSQNTEGNYGYTF
v_call: TRBV6-5; j_call: TRBJ2-5; clone_size: NA; d_call: TRBD2; cdr3_nt: TGTGCCAGCAGTTGGAGGGGACTAGCTAGCCAAGAGACCCAGTACTTC; cdr3_aa: CASSWRGLASQETQYF
v_call: TRBV4-1; j_call: TRBJ2-1; clone_size: NA; d_call: NA; cdr3_nt: TGCGCCAGCAGCCAAGAAACCCATGAGCAGTTCTTC; cdr3_aa: CASSQETHEQFF
v_call: TRBV5-1; j_call: TRBJ1-1; clone_size: few; d_call: NA; cdr3_nt: TGCGCCAGCAGCTTGGTAGGCAGGAACACTGAAGTTTTCTTT; cdr3_aa: CASSLVGRNTEVFF
v_call: TRBV7-9; j_call: TRBJ1-5; clone_size: few; d_call: TRBD1; cdr3_nt: TGTGCCAGCAGTGTCGGGACAGCTTCCAATCAGCCCCAGCATTTT; cdr3_aa: CASSVGTASNQPQHF
v_call: TRBV20-1; j_call: TRBJ1-5; clone_size: many; d_call: TRBD1; cdr3_nt: TGCAGTGCTAGTGGGACAGGCAATCAGCCCCAGCATTTT; cdr3_aa: CSASGTGNQPQHF
v_call: TRBV20-1; j_call: TRBJ2-1; clone_size: NA; d_call: NA; cdr3_nt: TGCAGTGCGCAAATGTTGCATGGGAATGAGCAGTTCTTC; cdr3_aa: CSAQMLHGNEQFF
v_call: TRBV15; j_call: TRBJ2-1; clone_size: few; d_call: NA; cdr3_nt: TGTGCCACCAGCAGAGTGGCAGCGGCCTACAATGAGCAGTTCTTC; cdr3_aa: CATSRVAAAYNEQFF
v_call: TRBV4-3; j_call: TRBJ1-2; clone_size: NA; d_call: NA; cdr3_nt: TGCGCCAGCAGCCAAGATTTAGGGACGGACGACTATGGCTACACCTTC; cdr3_aa: CASSQDLGTDDYGYTF
v_call: TRBV5-1; j_call: TRBJ1-4; clone_size: few; d_call: TRBD1; cdr3_nt: TGCGCCAGCAGCCCCGGGACAGGGACAACTAATGAAAAACTGTTTTTT; cdr3_aa: CASSPGTGTTNEKLFF
v_call: TRBV18; j_call: TRBJ1-1; clone_size: NA; d_call: TRBD1; cdr3_nt: TGTGCCAGCTCACCACAGGGACAGCAGAACACTGAAGCTTTCTTT; cdr3_aa: CASSPQGQQNTEAFF
v_call: TRBV29-1; j_call: TRBJ2-7; clone_size: NA; d_call: TRBD1; cdr3_nt: TGCAGCGCTAAAGGGGACAGTGACTACGAGCAGTACTTC; cdr3_aa: CSAKGDSDYEQYF
v_call: TRBV15; j_call: TRBJ2-5; clone_size: few; d_call: NA; cdr3_nt: TGTGCCACCAGCAGAGGGGGACAAGAGACCCAGTACTTC; cdr3_aa: CATSRGGQETQYF
v_call: TRBV5-1; j_call: TRBJ2-1; clone_size: many; d_call: NA; cdr3_nt: TGCGCCAGCAGCTTGGAAGCTGCTATTTACAATGAGCAGTTCTTC; cdr3_aa: CASSLEAAIYNEQFF
v_call: TRBV12-3/TRBV12-4; j_call: TRBJ1-2; clone_size: many; d_call: NA; cdr3_nt: TGTGCCAGCAGTCCCAGTGGGAGATATGGCTACACCTTC; cdr3_aa: CASSPSGRYGYTF
v_call: TRBV6-5; j_call: TRBJ2-7; clone_size: NA; d_call: NA; cdr3_nt: TGTGCCAGCAGTTACTCGAACTACCTGGCTGGGGAGCAGTACTTC; cdr3_aa: CASSYSNYLAGEQYF
v_call: TRBV20-1; j_call: TRBJ1-1; clone_size: many; d_call: NA; cdr3_nt: TGCAGTGCTAGAGATCCAGGGTCGAACACTGAAGCTTTCTTT; cdr3_aa: CSARDPGSNTEAFF
v_call: TRBV7-2; j_call: TRBJ2-1; clone_size: few; d_call: NA; cdr3_nt: TGTGCCAGCAGCACCCCGGGGAATGAGCAGTTCTTC; cdr3_aa: CASSTPGNEQFF
v_call: TRBV11-1; j_call: TRBJ2-4; clone_size: few; d_call: NA; cdr3_nt: TGTGCCAGCAGCTTAGCGAGTCTTACAAACAAGAAGGAGAACATTCAGTACTTC; cdr3_aa: CASSLASLTNKKENIQYF
v_call: TRBV6-2/TRBV6-3; j_call: TRBJ2-7; clone_size: few; d_call: TRBD2; cdr3_nt: TGTGCCAGCAGTACCGACGGGACTAGCGGGACGGACGAGCAGTACTTC; cdr3_aa: CASSTDGTSGTDEQYF
v_call: TRBV12-3/TRBV12-4; j_call: TRBJ1-1; clone_size: few; d_call: NA; cdr3_nt: TGTGCCAGCACTCGACCTGCGGGGACGGTGAACACTGAAGCTTTCTTT; cdr3_aa: CASTRPAGTVNTEAFF